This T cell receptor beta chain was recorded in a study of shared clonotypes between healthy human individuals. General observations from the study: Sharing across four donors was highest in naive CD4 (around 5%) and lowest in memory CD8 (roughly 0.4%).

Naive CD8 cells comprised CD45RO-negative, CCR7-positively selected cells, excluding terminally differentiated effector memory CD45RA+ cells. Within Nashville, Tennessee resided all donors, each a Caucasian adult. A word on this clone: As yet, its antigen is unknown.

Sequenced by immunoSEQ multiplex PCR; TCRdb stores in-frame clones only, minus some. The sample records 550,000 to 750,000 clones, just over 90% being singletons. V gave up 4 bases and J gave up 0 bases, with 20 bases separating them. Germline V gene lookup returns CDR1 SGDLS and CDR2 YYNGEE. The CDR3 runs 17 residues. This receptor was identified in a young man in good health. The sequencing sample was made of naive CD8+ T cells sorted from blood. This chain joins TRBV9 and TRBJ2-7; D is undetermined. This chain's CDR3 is CASSLTDEINPSYEQYF. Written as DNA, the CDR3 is TGTGCCAGCAGCCTCACAGATGAGATTAATCCCTCCTACGAGCAGTACTTC. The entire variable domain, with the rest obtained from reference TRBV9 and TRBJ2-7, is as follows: DSGVTQTPKHLITATGQRVTLRCSPRSGDLSVYWYQQSLDQGLQFLIQYYNGEERAKGNILERFSAQQFPDLHSELNLSSLELGDSALYFCASSLTDEINPSYEQYFGPGTRLTVT.